This T cell receptor beta chain was recorded in a study of T cells after yellow fever vaccination. Whole-study findings and limits: Contaminants from the bulk population, in the form of abundant clonotypes, could be found in FACS-sorted repertoires.

TCR cDNA, made by 5'RACE template switching, carried an added universal primer site and UMIs. TCRdb itself ran the 5' RACE reads through MiXCR, one entry per CDR3 protein. Among 300,000 to 400,000 distinct CDR3 sequences listed, approximately 12% were seen once. A word on this clonotype: Its specificity is unknown.

Sequenced material: CD4+ T cells sorted from PBMCs, taken 15 days after the yellow fever booster vaccination. The TCR originated in a man aged 18 to 35 who received the YFV17D yellow fever vaccine.

This chain's CDR3 is CASSLGGPMGGQETQYF. CDR3 DNA sequence: TGTGCCAGCAGCTTAGGGGGCCCGATGGGGGGCCAAGAGACCCAGTACTTC. The rearrangement uses TRBV7-3 and TRBJ2-5; D possibly uses TRBD1 or TRBD2 (6 bases each). Per the germline V gene, CDR1 is SGHTA and CDR2 is FQGTGA. Trimming pared 2 bases from V and 1 base from J, leaving 17 bases between. CDR3 size: 17 residues.